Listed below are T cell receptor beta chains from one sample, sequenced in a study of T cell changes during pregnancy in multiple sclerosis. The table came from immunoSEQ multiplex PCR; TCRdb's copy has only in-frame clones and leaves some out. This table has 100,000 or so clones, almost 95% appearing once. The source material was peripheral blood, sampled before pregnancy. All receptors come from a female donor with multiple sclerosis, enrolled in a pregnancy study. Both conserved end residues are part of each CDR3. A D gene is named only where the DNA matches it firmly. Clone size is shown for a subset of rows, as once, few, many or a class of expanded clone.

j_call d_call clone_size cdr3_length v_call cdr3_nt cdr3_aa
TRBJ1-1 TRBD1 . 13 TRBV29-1 TGCAGCGTTGATTCCAGGGGGGTCACTGAAGCTTTCTTT CSVDSRGVTEAFF
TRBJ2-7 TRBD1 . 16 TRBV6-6 TGTGCCAGCAGTTACTTCCCTGAGGGGACAGGGTACGAGCAGTACTTC CASSYFPEGTGYEQYF
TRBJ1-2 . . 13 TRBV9 TGTGCCAGCAGCGCCAACCCAGGGGACGGCTACACCTTC CASSANPGDGYTF
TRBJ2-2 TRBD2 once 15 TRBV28 TGTGCCAGCAGCGTGGGAGGGACCAACACCGGGGAGCTGTTTTTT CASSVGGTNTGELFF
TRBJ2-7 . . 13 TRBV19 TGTGCCAGTAGTACGGACAGAACTTACGAGCAGTACTTC CASSTDRTYEQYF
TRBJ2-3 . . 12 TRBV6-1 TGTGCCAGCAGTGTAAGGGAGGATACGCAGTATTTT CASSVREDTQYF
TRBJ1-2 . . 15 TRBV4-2 TGTGCCAGCAGCCAAGATCCCGGCAGGGGCTATGGCTACACCTTC CASSQDPGRGYGYTF
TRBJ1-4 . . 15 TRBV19 TGTGCCAGTAGTACCTACAGGGTCGGGAATGAAAAACTGTTTTTT CASSTYRVGNEKLFF
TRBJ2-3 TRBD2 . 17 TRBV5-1 TGCGCCAGCAGCTTGGATGCTAGCGGTTCTAGCACAGATACGCAGTATTTT CASSLDASGSSTDTQYF
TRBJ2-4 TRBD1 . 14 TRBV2 TGTGCCAGCAGGAGGGACAGGGATAAAAACATTCAGTACTTC CASRRDRDKNIQYF
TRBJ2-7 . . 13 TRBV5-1 TGCGCCAGCAGCTTGGCCGGGATCTACGAGCAGTACTTC CASSLAGIYEQYF
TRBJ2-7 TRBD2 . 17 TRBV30 TGTGCCTGGAGTCCCCCATTCGCGGGAGTGAGTTCCTACGAGCAGTACTTC CAWSPPFAGVSSYEQYF
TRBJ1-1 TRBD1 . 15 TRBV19 TGTGCCAGTAGTATAGACAGGGGGCTGAACACTGAAGCTTTCTTT CASSIDRGLNTEAFF
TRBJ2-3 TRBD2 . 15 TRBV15 TGTGCCACCAGCGCCCTAGCGGGAGCTACAGATACGCAGTATTTT CATSALAGATDTQYF
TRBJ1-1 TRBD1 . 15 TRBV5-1 TGCGCCAGCCTTAGGACAGGCGCGACTCCTTCTGAAGCTTTCTTT CASLRTGATPSEAFF
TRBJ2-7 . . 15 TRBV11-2 TGTGCCAGCAGATCCTTAGCGCGTTCAACTAGGGAGCAGTACTTC CASRSLARSTREQYF
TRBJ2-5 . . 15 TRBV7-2 TGTGCCAGCAGCTCCTCTAGCGCCCGCCGGGAGACCCAGTACTTC CASSSSSARRETQYF
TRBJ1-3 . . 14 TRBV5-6 TGTGCCAGCAGCTTGGGGGGACTTGGAAACACCATATATTTT CASSLGGLGNTIYF
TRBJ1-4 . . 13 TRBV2 TGTGCCAGCAGTGACCGGGGAAATGAAAAACTGTTTTTT CASSDRGNEKLFF
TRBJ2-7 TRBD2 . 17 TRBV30 TGTGCCTGGAGTGCTCTTGGACTAGCGGGAGGAGCCTACGAGCAGTACTTC CAWSALGLAGGAYEQYF
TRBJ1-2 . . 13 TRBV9 TGTGCCAGCAGCGGGACAGCTAGCTATGGCTACACCTTC CASSGTASYGYTF
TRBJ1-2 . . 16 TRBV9 TGTGCCAGCAGCGTAGTACCGGACAGTTCTAACTATGGCTACACCTTC CASSVVPDSSNYGYTF
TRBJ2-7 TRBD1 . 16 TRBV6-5 TGTGCCAGCAGTTACTCTTTGACAGGGGAAATCGACGAGCAGTACTTC CASSYSLTGEIDEQYF
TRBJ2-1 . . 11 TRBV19 TGTGCCAGTAGTATCGGCAATGAGCAGTTCTTC CASSIGNEQFF
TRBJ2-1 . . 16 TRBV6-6 TGTGCCAGCAGCCAAAGACTGGAGTACTCCTACAATGAGCAGTTCTTC CASSQRLEYSYNEQFF
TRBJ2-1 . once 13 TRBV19 TGTGCCAGTAGTGTAGGACAGTTCAATGAGCAGTTCTTC CASSVGQFNEQFF
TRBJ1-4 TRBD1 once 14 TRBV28 TGTGCCAGTTCTCAGGGGGGTCCTAATGAAAAACTGTTTTTT CASSQGGPNEKLFF
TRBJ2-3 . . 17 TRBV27 TGTGCCAGCAGTTTATCGATCGGAGGGCTTAGCACAGATACGCAGTATTTT CASSLSIGGLSTDTQYF
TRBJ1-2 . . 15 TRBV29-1 TGCAGCGTAGACGGACAGTGGGAAAGCTGGTATGGCTACACCTTC CSVDGQWESWYGYTF
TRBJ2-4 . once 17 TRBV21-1 TGTGCCAGCCGATACCCTACTAGCGGGAGGGCCCGAGACATTCAGTACTTC CASRYPTSGRARDIQYF
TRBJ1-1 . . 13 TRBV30 TGTGCCTGGGGTGGGCAGGGGAGAGTTGAAGCTTTCTTT CAWGGQGRVEAFF
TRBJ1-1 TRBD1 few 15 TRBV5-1 TGCGCCAGCAGCTTTCGGACAGGAATGAACACTGAAGCTTTCTTT CASSFRTGMNTEAFF
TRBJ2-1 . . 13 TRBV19 TGTGCCAGTAGTAGCGGCTCCTACAATGAGCAGTTCTTC CASSSGSYNEQFF
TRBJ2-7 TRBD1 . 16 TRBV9 TGTGCCAGCAGCGTAGCAGAGACAGGGGTTGGGTACGAGCAGTACTTC CASSVAETGVGYEQYF
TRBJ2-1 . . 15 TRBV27 TGTGCCAGCAGTTTTGCCGGGTCCTCCTACAATGAGCAGTTCTTC CASSFAGSSYNEQFF
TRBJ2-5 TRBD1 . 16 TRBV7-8 TGTGCCAGCACCACGACCGGGACAGGGGTCGGGGAGACCCAGTACTTC CASTTTGTGVGETQYF
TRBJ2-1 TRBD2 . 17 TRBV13 TGTGCCAGCAGCTTAGGGCTAGCGGGAGATCCGGGCGATGAGCAGTTCTTC CASSLGLAGDPGDEQFF
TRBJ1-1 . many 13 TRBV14 TGTGCCAGCAGCCAAGGCACCCGGACTGAAGCTTTCTTT CASSQGTRTEAFF
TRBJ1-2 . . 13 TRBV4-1 TGCGCCAGCAGCCAAGACGGTAACTATGGCTACACCTTC CASSQDGNYGYTF
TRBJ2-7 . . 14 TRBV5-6 TGTGCCAGCAGCTTAACAGGGAGATTGGGGGAGCAGTACTTC CASSLTGRLGEQYF
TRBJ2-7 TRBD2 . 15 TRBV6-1 TGTGCCAGCAGTGAAGAGGGAGGGTTCGGCTACGAGCAGTACTTC CASSEEGGFGYEQYF
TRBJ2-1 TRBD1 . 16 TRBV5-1 TGCGCCAGCAGCCTAGGAGTAGGGACAGGGGACAATGAGCAGTTCTTC CASSLGVGTGDNEQFF
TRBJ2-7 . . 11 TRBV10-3 TGTGCCATCAGGGGGACTTACGAGCAGTACTTC CAIRGTYEQYF
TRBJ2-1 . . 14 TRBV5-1 TGCGCCAGCAGCTTGGGCGGGTTCCTCAATGAGCAGTTCTTC CASSLGGFLNEQFF
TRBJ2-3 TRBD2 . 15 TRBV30 TGTGCCTGGGGCCTTAGCGGGAGAAAGCCAGATACGCAGTATTTT CAWGLSGRKPDTQYF
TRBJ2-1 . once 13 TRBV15 TGTGCCACCAGGGGGCTCTCCTACAATGAGCAGTTCTTC CATRGLSYNEQFF
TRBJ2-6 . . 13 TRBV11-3 TGTGCCAGCAGCTCCCAGGGAGCCAACGTCCTGACTTTC CASSSQGANVLTF
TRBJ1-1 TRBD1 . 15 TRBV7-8 TGTGCCAGCAGCGCACGACAGGGGACGAACACTGAAGCTTTCTTT CASSARQGTNTEAFF
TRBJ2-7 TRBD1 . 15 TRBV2 TGTGCCACACGAAACAGAGGGGGGACAGGGTACGAGCAGTACTTC CATRNRGGTGYEQYF
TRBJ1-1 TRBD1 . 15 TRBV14 TGTGCCAGCAGCCAAGAAGGGACAGAGAACACTGAAGCTTTCTTT CASSQEGTENTEAFF